The 23 T cell receptor beta chains in this list originate from one sample, sequenced in a study of beta chain features in type 1 diabetes. Study-level findings and limits: TCRB CDR3 length was moderately but significantly reduced in all four CD4+ subsets of Type 1 diabetes patients.

The entirety of the isolated RNA underwent reverse transcription, so expressed TCRB transcripts were sequenced. Produced via immunoSEQ multiplex PCR; TCRdb's table is partial and in-frame only. The table lists about 170,000 clones, 7.8% of them singletons, with approximately 1% in the top ten. No antigens are known for them. The sample comprised central memory CD4+ T cells from blood. These receptors were taken from a woman aged 40 to 50 with type 1 diabetes.

The gene calls are TRBV5-4 and TRBJ2-3, with 9 bases lining up with TRBD2. The CDR3 is made up of 16 amino acids. J lost 2 bases, V lost 0 bases, and 4 bases had no gene match. Germline CDR1 SGHNT, CDR2 YYREEE (reference sequence). Here the CDR3 reads CASSLDLAGITDTQYF. The CDR3 nucleotides read TGTGCCAGCAGCTTGGACCTAGCGGGGATCACAGATACGCAGTATTTT. The whole variable domain, filled in from reference TRBV5-4 and TRBJ2-3, reads ETGVTQSPTHLIKTRGQQVTLRCSSQSGHNTVSWYQQALGQGPQFIFQYYREEENGRGNFPPRFSGLQFPNYSSELNVNALELDDSALYLCASSLDLAGITDTQYFGPGTRLTVL.

This clone was seen more than once but under ten times. The rearrangement links TRBV7-8 to TRBJ1-4, with 8 nucleotides matching TRBD1. The CDR3 runs to 15 residues. J lost 7 bases, V lost 6 bases, and 10 bases had no gene match. Germline V gene lookup returns CDR1 SGHVS and CDR2 FQNEAQ. CDR3 nucleotides: TGTGCCAGCAGAAAGACAGGGGCCAGAGGTGAAAAACTGTTTTTT. This sequence encodes CASRKTGARGEKLFF.

This clone was counted between two and nine times. The chain is built from TRBV2 and TRBJ1-1, with a tentative D call TRBD1 (5 bases). The CDR3 totals 14 residues. Trimming removed 4 bases at V and 7 bases at J, with 16 bases between. Per the germline V gene, CDR1 is SNHLY and CDR2 is FYNNEI. DNA for the CDR3: TGTGCCAGCAGTGGGGTGACAGTGGGGCGTGAAGCTTTCTTT. The encoded protein is CASSGVTVGREAFF.

This clone was counted between two and nine times. The chain links TRBV19 to TRBJ2-7; TRBD1 is a possible D gene (6 bases). Germline values: CDR1 LNHDA, CDR2 SQIVND (reference sequence). The V end was cut by 4 bases, the J end by 3 bases, with 16 bases between. The CDR3 has 15 amino acids. The CDR3 DNA reads TGTGCCAGTAGTAGGTTCGGGACAACCATCTACGAGCAGTACTTC. Translating gives CASSRFGTTIYEQYF. Filled out from reference TRBV19 and TRBJ2-7, the complete variable domain reads DGGITQSPKYLFRKEGQNVTLSCEQNLNHDAMYWYRQDPGQGLRLIYYSQIVNDFQKGDIAEGYSVSREKKESFPLTVTSAQKNPTAFYLCASSRFGTTIYEQYFGPGTRLTVT.

V usage is TRBV15 and J usage is TRBJ2-4; 7 nucleotides agree with TRBD1. J was trimmed by 7 bases and V by 4 bases; bases with no gene match: 7. This CDR3 is 14 amino acids long. CDR1 and CDR2 (germline): LNHNV, YYDKDF (reference sequence). The chain's CDR3 is CATSISRDSNIQYF. Here the CDR3 DNA reads TGTGCCACCAGCATCTCTCGGGACAGTAACATTCAGTACTTC.

V usage is TRBV7-2 and J usage is TRBJ2-5; no clear D. The CDR3 is 16 residues long. Germline V gene lookup returns CDR1 SGHTA and CDR2 FQGNSA. V was clipped by 2 bases and J by 4 bases, with 17 bases between them. CDR3 sequence: CASSLFYQPSGETQYF. The DNA for the CDR3 is TGTGCCAGCAGCTTATTTTATCAGCCCTCAGGAGAGACCCAGTACTTC.

This clone appeared many times. This sequence joins TRBV30 and TRBJ2-5; D is unresolved. Trimming cost V 4 bases and J 3 bases, with 9 bases left between them. The CDR3 runs 12 residues. Per the germline V gene, CDR1 is GTSNPN and CDR2 is SVGIG (reference sequence). The CDR3 nucleotides are TGTGCCTGGATTCCTTCTAAAGAGACCCAGTACTTC. Its protein product is CAWIPSKETQYF.

Many counts were recorded for this clone. This rearrangement joins TRBV15 to TRBJ2-1; TRBD2 matches 11 bases. With 0 bases clipped from V and 8 bases from J, the junction kept 3 bases outside the gene matches. The length of the CDR3 is 15 residues. Germline V gene data show CDR1 as LNHNV and CDR2 as YYDKDF (reference sequence). This CDR3 reads CATSRDPLAGDEQFF. CDR3 bases: TGTGCCACCAGCAGAGATCCACTAGCGGGAGATGAGCAGTTCTTC.

This clone has a handful of counts. This chain uses TRBV29-1 with TRBJ2-1; 8 bases fit TRBD1. The CDR3 has 19 residues. CDR1 SQVTM and CDR2 ANQGSEA come from the germline V gene. The junction had 19 bases not matched to a gene; V was cut back by 6 bases and J by 0 bases. CDR3 region: CSVLSRGRGRRSSYNEQFF. CDR3 DNA: TGCAGCGTCTTGAGTAGGGGCAGGGGGCGGCGAAGCTCCTACAATGAGCAGTTCTTC.

This clone was counted a few times. The chain recombines TRBV19 with TRBJ2-1; D is ambiguous. Germline-derived CDR1 and CDR2 are LNHDA and SQIVND (reference sequence). V was cut by 0 bases and J by 5 bases, with 2 bases left in between. The CDR3 extends over 12 amino acids. CDR3 DNA sequence: TGTGCCAGTAGTATAGACAACAATGAGCAGTTCTTC. This sequence encodes CASSIDNNEQFF. Full variable domain (rest looked up from reference TRBV19 and TRBJ2-1): DGGITQSPKYLFRKEGQNVTLSCEQNLNHDAMYWYRQDPGQGLRLIYYSQIVNDFQKGDIAEGYSVSREKKESFPLTVTSAQKNPTAFYLCASSIDNNEQFFGPGTRLTVL.

This clone was counted many times. For the CDR3, the DNA is TGCAGTGCGGGGGCCACTGAAGCTTTCTTT. As protein: CSAGATEAFF. The rearrangement links TRBV20-1 to TRBJ1-1; a possible D gene is TRBD1 (6 bases). The CDR3 is 10 residues long. Germline CDR1 and CDR2: DFQATT and SNEGSKA (reference sequence). V lost 6 bases to trimming and J lost 4 bases, with 6 bases between them.

This clone has a handful of counts. The chain uses TRBV9 and TRBJ2-3; 7 nucleotides align to TRBD1. Germline V CDR1 and CDR2: SGDLS, YYNGEE. This CDR3 contains 17 residues. V shed 4 bases and J 0 bases; nucleotides not matched to a gene: 11. DNA of the CDR3: TGTGCCAGCAGCAAAAGACAGGGCGCATCTAGCACAGATACGCAGTATTTT. Translation: CASSKRQGASSTDTQYF.

This clone was recorded a few times. The chain carries TRBV5-1 and TRBJ2-6, with D tentatively TRBD1 (7 bases). V was clipped by 0 bases and J by 2 bases, with 12 bases between them. This CDR3 contains 17 residues. Germline V gene sequence: CDR1 SGHRS, CDR2 YFSETQ. CDR3 coding DNA: TGCGCCAGCAGCTTGGTGGAGGGGGCTACTGGGGCCAACGTCCTGACTTTC. It encodes CASSLVEGATGANVLTF. Combining the CDR3 with reference TRBV5-1 and TRBJ2-6 gives the whole variable domain KAGVTQTPRYLIKTRGQQVTLSCSPISGHRSVSWYQQTPGQGLQFLFEYFSETQRNKGNFPGRFSGRQFSNSRSEMNVSTLELGDSALYLCASSLVEGATGANVLTFGAGSRLTVL.

This clone was detected a few times. The chain couples TRBV29-1 to TRBJ1-2; the match to TRBD1 covers 7 bases. CDR1 SQVTM and CDR2 ANQGSEA come from the germline V gene. V lost 5 bases and J lost 5; bases outside the gene matches: 14. The CDR3 sequence is 15 residues long. This CDR3 reads CSVTGPGTAIYGYTF. The CDR3 DNA reads as TGCAGCGTTACTGGACCCGGGACAGCGATTTATGGCTACACCTTC.

The CDR3 DNA follows: TGCGCCAGCAGACCCCTCGTCGGACATACAGATACGCAGTATTTT. Translated: CASRPLVGHTDTQYF. The chain joins TRBV4-1 to TRBJ2-3; D perhaps matches TRBD1 (5 bases). The CDR3 runs to 15 residues. Germline values: CDR1 MGHRA, CDR2 YSYEKL. V gave up 6 bases and J gave up 3 bases, with 16 bases separating them.

This chain connects TRBV11-1 to TRBJ2-1; 7 nucleotides match TRBD1. The germline V gene encodes CDR1 SGHAT and CDR2 FQDESV (reference sequence). CDR3 size: 14 residues. J lost 6 bases, V lost 1 base, and 3 bases had no gene match. The CDR3 DNA reads TGTGCCAGCAGCTTAGGGCACAGGGGCAATGAGCAGTTCTTC. The encoded protein is CASSLGHRGNEQFF.

V usage is TRBV5-6 and J usage is TRBJ1-5; 7 bases fit TRBD1. V lost 0 bases and J lost 4; bases outside the gene matches: 4. The germline gives CDR1 SGHDT, CDR2 YYEEEE. The CDR3 runs 15 residues. CDR3 amino acids: CASSLEGQTNQPQHF. The DNA of the CDR3 is TGTGCCAGCAGCTTGGAGGGACAGACAAATCAGCCCCAGCATTTT. Full variable domain (outside the CDR3, taken from reference TRBV5-6 and TRBJ1-5): DAGVTQSPTHLIKTRGQQVTLRCSPKSGHDTVSWYQQALGQGPQFIFQYYEEEERQRGNFPDRFSGHQFPNYSSELNVNALLLGDSALYLCASSLEGQTNQPQHFGDGTRLSIL.

This clone has just a few counts. DNA for the CDR3: TGCGCCAGCAGCCAAGACTGGGCAGGGGTAGAGTTCTTC. Translating it yields CASSQDWAGVEFF. The chain carries TRBV4-3 and TRBJ2-1; possible D gene TRBD1, 6 bases. The CDR3 spans 13 residues. V was trimmed by 0 bases and J by 14 bases, leaving 14 bases between them. From germline, CDR1 is LGHNA and CDR2 YSLEER.

The chain recombines TRBV18 with TRBJ2-7, with D possibly TRBD1 on 5 matching bases. Trimming took 3 bases from V and 5 from J, leaving 23 bases between them. The germline V gene has CDR1 KGHSH and CDR2 LQKENI. The CDR3 loop spans 17 amino acids. The CDR3 loop reads CASSPTTATAYDDEQYF. The CDR3, as DNA: TGTGCCAGCTCACCGACCACGGCGACAGCCTATGATGACGAGCAGTACTTC.

CDR3 coding DNA: TGTGCCAGCTCAGCGCGGGTTGAAGCTTTCTTT. Translated, it gives CASSARVEAFF. The V call is TRBV18, the J call TRBJ1-1; D not certain. The CDR3 has 11 amino acids. Looked up from germline, CDR1 is KGHSH and CDR2 is LQKENI. V lost 5 bases, J lost 7 bases, and 8 bases lay in between.

This clone was seen only a few times. This chain joins TRBV5-4 and TRBJ1-2; tentatively, D is TRBD1 (5 bases). Germline CDR1 and CDR2: SGHNT and YYREEE (reference sequence). This CDR3 has 14 amino acids. The germline V and J ends were trimmed by 3 bases and 7 bases, with 16 bases remaining between them. The CDR3 spells CASSSPSGRLGYTF. CDR3 DNA: TGTGCCAGCAGCTCACCGTCAGGGCGCCTTGGCTACACCTTC.

CDR3 DNA: TGTGCCAGCAGTTACGGGCTGACCCGGGAGCAGTACTTC. Encoded protein: CASSYGLTREQYF. The V call is TRBV6-6, the J call TRBJ2-7; D gene uncertain. The CDR3 totals 13 residues. Trimming left V 2 bases short and J 7 bases short, with 12 bases between. CDR1 and CDR2 (germline): MNHNY, SVGAGI (reference sequence).

This clone appeared many times. CDR3 DNA: TGTGCCAGCTCCTCGATGGCTAGCGGCACAGATACGCAGTATTTT. Translated, it gives CASSSMASGTDTQYF. The chain couples TRBV18 to TRBJ2-3, with D possibly TRBD2 on 6 matching bases. The germline V gene has CDR1 KGHSH and CDR2 LQKENI. Between the trimmed V and J ends, which lost 6 bases and 1 base, there was a span of 14 bases. This CDR3 has 15 residues.